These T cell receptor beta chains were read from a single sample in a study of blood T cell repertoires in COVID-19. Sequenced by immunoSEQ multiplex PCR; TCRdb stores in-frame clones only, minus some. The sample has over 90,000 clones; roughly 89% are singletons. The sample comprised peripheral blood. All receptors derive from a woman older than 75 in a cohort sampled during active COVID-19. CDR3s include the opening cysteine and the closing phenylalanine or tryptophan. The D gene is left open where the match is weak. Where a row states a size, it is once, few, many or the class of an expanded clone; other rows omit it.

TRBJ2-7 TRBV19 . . TGTGCCAGTAGTCGAACCGTCGGGACTCGTGGGGACGAGCAGTACTTC CASSRTVGTRGDEQYF
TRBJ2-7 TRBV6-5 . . TGTGCCAGCAGCCGGGGGGCATCCTACGAGCAGTACTTC CASSRGASYEQYF
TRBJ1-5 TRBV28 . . TGTGCCAGTGAGGGGGGCAATCAGCCCCAGCATTTT CASEGGNQPQHF
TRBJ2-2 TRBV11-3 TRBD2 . TGTGCCAGCAGCCCGGGACTAGCGGTCACCGGGGAGCTGTTTTTT CASSPGLAVTGELFF
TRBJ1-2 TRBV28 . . TGTGCCAGCAGTCTACTCTCCAGGGGCGGCTACACCTTC CASSLLSRGGYTF
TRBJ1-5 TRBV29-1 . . TGCAGCGTTGCGCTAGGGGGCAATCAGCCCCAGCATTTT CSVALGGNQPQHF
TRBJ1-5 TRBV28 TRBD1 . TGTGCCAGCCGGACCGGGACAGCGTATAGCAATCAGCCCCAGCATTTT CASRTGTAYSNQPQHF
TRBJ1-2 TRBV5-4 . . TGTGCCAGCAGCCCCGGTGGGGGACTGGGTGGCTACACCTTC CASSPGGGLGGYTF
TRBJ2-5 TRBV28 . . TGTGCCAGCCGGGGAGAGACCCAGTACTTC CASRGETQYF
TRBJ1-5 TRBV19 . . TGTGCCAGTAGTATCCCCGGGGCAGGAGGGAGCAATCAGCCCCAGCATTTT CASSIPGAGGSNQPQHF
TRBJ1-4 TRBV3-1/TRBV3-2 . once TGTGCCAGCAGCCAAGATCCCCAGGGCGGAAAACTGTTTTTT CASSQDPQGGKLFF
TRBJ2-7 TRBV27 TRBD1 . TGTGCCAGCGGCTCGACAGGGTGGTACGAGCAGTACTTC CASGSTGWYEQYF
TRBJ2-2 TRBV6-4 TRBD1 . TGTGCCAGCAGTGCAGGACAGGGAGGGAACACCGGGGAGCTGTTTTTT CASSAGQGGNTGELFF
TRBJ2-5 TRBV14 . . TGTGCCAGCAGCCAAGGGACTACTCACCAAGAGACCCAGTACTTC CASSQGTTHQETQYF
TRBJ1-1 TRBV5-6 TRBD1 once TGTGCCAGCAGCTTTTCCAGGACAGGGGTGAACACTGAAGCTTTCTTT CASSFSRTGVNTEAFF
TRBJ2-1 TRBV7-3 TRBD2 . TGTGCCAGCAGCGAAGCGGGGGGAATCTACAATGAGCAGTTCTTC CASSEAGGIYNEQFF
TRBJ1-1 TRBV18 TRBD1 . TGTGCCAGCTCACGGACAGGCTTGGGGGACACTGAAGCTTTCTTT CASSRTGLGDTEAFF
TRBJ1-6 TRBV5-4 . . TGTGCCAGCAGCTTGGAGCGGGAAGGGCCACCCCTCCACTTT CASSLEREGPPLHF
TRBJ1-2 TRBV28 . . TGTGCCAGCAGTTTCAGGCAGTTTGGCTACACCTTC CASSFRQFGYTF
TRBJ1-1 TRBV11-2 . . TGTGCCAGCTCTCCCCAGACAGCTAACACTGAAGCTTTCTTT CASSPQTANTEAFF
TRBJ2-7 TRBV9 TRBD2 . TGTGCCAGCAGCGTAGCCCTAGCGGTCTACGAGCAGTACTTC CASSVALAVYEQYF
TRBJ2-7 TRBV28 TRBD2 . TGTGCCAGCAGTTTGGAAGCGGGAGCGCGCGAGCAGTACTTC CASSLEAGAREQYF
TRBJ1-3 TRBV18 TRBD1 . TGTGCCAGCTCAACTGGGACAGGAACGAACTCTGGAAACACCATATATTTT CASSTGTGTNSGNTIYF
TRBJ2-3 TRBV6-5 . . TGTGCCAGCAGTTACGGTGCGGGAAGCACAGATACGCAGTATTTT CASSYGAGSTDTQYF
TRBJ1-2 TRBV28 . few TGTGCCAGCAGTTTGGGAGGAACCCTTATTTACGGCTACACCTTC CASSLGGTLIYGYTF
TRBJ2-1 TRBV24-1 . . TGTGCCACCAGTGACCGTGTTGGGAGCTCCTACAATGAGCAGTTCTTC CATSDRVGSSYNEQFF